This T cell receptor beta chain was identified during a study of blood T cell repertoires in COVID-19. Study in general: Samples came from the United States, Italy and Spain, spanning acute and convalescent COVID-19. T cells, B-cell-depleted T cells, or PBMCs supplied cDNA or gDNA.

Original processing methods: Amplification from reference gene primers served as the basis for estimated nucleated cell counts. TCRdb keeps only in-frame clones here, not all; method: immunoSEQ multiplex PCR. Clone size and the V and J calls come from that table; the DNA yielded D and trimming. This sample carries 200,000 to 250,000 clones, approximately 86% of them seen once, and the ten largest clones take 10% to 13%. Patients from Seattle were sampled longitudinally, starting during active infection. This clonotype was obtained from a woman between 45 and 60 years old with COVID-19, enrolled during active disease. Sequences were obtained from peripheral blood.

CDR3 sequence reads: CASSHRGNNEQFF. CDR3 coding DNA: TGTGCCAGCAGCCACAGGGGGAACAATGAGCAGTTCTTC. The chain uses TRBV3-1 (or the pseudogene TRBV3-2) and TRBJ2-1; 7 bases fit TRBD1. V was clipped by 3 bases and J by 5 bases; unmatched bases: 1. The germline V gene encodes CDR1 LGHDT and CDR2 YNNKEL (reference sequence). There are 13 residues in the CDR3.